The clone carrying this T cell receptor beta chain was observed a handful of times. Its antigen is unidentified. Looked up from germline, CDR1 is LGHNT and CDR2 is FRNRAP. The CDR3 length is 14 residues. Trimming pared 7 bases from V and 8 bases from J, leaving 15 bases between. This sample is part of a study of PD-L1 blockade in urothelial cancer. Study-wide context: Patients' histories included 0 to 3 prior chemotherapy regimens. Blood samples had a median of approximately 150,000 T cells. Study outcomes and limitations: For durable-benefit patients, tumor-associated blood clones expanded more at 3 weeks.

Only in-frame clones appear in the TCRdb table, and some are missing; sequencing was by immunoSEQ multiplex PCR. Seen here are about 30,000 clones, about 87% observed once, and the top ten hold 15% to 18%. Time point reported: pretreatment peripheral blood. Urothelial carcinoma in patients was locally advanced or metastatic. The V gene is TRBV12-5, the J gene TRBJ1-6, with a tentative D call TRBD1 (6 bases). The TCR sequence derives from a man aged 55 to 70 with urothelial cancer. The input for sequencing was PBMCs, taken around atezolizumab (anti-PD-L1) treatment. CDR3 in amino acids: CASAPDSRDSPLHF. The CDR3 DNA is TGTGCTAGTGCCCCGGACAGCAGAGATTCACCCCTCCACTTT.